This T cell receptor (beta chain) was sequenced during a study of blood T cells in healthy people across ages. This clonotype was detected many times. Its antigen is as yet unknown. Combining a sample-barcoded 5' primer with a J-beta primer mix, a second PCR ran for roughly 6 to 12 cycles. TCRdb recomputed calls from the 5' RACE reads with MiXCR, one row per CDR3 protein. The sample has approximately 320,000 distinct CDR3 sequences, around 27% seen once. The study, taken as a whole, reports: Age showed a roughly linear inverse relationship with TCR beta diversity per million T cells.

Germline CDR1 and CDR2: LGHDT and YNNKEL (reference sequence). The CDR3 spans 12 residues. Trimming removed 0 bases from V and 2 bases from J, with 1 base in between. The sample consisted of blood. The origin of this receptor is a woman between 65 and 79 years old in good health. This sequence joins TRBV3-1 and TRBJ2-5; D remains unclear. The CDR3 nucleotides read TGTGCCAGCAGCCAAGAGCAAGAGACCCAGTACTTC. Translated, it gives CASSQEQETQYF.